This TCR beta chain originates from a study of T cell repertoires in cytomegalovirus infection (dated by TCRdb to the late 2010s). Regarding the research as a whole: The HLA type of each donor mattered for the analysis, because public TCR beta signatures pointed to carriage of CMV infection along with the matching HLA type. On the study overall, not on this receptor specifically: The ex vivo response was dominated by HLA-C-restricted CMV-specific TCR beta clonotypes, which also provided the single most frequent clonotype in two of eight donors. Carriers of CMV infection plus the relevant HLA type were discriminated by the cumulative frequency of public TCR beta family members in the study cohort and in an independent roughly 320-donor cohort.

The run used an Illumina HiSeq 1500. Starting from the raw public reads, TCRdb applied fastp trimming at Q25, assembled clones with MiXCR and retained in-frame beta chains. Rows merge per CDR3 protein into single entries with the most common DNA and genes. Present in this sample are 150,000 to 200,000 distinct CDR3 sequences, approximately 15% of which were seen just once. The top ten hold 27% of the sample. This clonotype was observed at least ten times. Its antigen target is currently unknown. Per-base quality was not reported, and no clone a single base away is much larger than it. From the cysteine up to the phenylalanine, the CDR3 has a length of 14 residues. The entry retains the CDR3 DNA only, 42 bases that are in frame from base 1. V and J are truncated by 5 bases and 10 bases respectively, leaving an intervening sequence of 18 bases. CDR1 and CDR2, looked up from the germline V gene, are SGHTA and FQGNSA.

This receptor was obtained from a human donor in good health (CMV status not recorded). Some clones in this sample may be carry-over from other donors' samples. This receptor chain uses TRBV7-2 and TRBJ1-5; the D gene identity is not certain. The sample was PBMCs. CDR3 loop: CASSPSGFLGPQHF. The DNA sequence reads TGTGCCAGCAGCCCAAGTGGTTTTCTCGGCCCCCAGCATTTT.